The 2 T cell receptor beta chains below all came from one sample that was sequenced in a study of patients and donors after allogeneic stem cell transplantation. TCRdb re-analysed the RT-PCR reads in MiXCR, keeping a single row per CDR3 protein. The data contain almost 90,000 distinct CDR3 sequences, approximately 5.2% of them singletons. The material sequenced was blood, either unsorted or a sorted T cell fraction (not recorded which). The receptors shown here come from a human donor who was either an allogeneic HSCT recipient or a stem cell or donor lymphocyte infusion donor (not recorded which). It is not recorded whose cells these are; they may come from a transplant donor.

This clonotype was found a few times. The rearrangement uses TRBV11-3 and TRBJ2-5; D not resolved. V was trimmed by 6 bases and J by 5 bases, leaving 13 bases between them. The CDR3 totals 13 residues. Looked up from germline, CDR1 is SGHNT and CDR2 is YENEEA. The CDR3 region has the DNA TGTGCCAGCAGTTCTTTGGTCCAGGAGACCCAGTACTTC. Protein: CASSSLVQETQYF. The full variable domain, rest sourced from reference TRBV11-3 and TRBJ2-5, is EAGVVQSPRYKIIEKKQPVAFWCNPISGHNTLYWYLQNLGQGPELLIRYENEEAVDDSQLPKDRFSAERLKGVDSTLKIQPAELGDSAVYLCASSSLVQETQYFGPGTRLLVL.

The chain recombines TRBV9 with TRBJ2-7; 8 positions match TRBD2. After removal of 4 bases from V and 2 bases from J, the junction contained 8 bases not matched to a gene. From germline, CDR1 is SGDLS and CDR2 YYNGEE. CDR3 length: 15 residues. The CDR3 region has the DNA TGTGCCAGCAGCCCATATAGCGGGGCGACCTACGAGCAGTACTTC. It encodes CASSPYSGATYEQYF.